A selection of T cell receptor beta chains follows, all from one sample in a study of neurological immune-mediated disorders. One entry per CDR3 protein, called by TCRdb with MiXCR from the 5' RACE reads. The data contain about 90,000 distinct CDR3 sequences, about 13% of them singletons. Sequencing input: PBMCs. Source of these receptors: a female donor with HTLV-1-associated myelopathy (HAM/TSP). Each CDR3 is given with its conserved first and last residue. Each record gives: D gene, clone size, J gene, V gene, CDR3 DNA, CDR3 protein. The D gene is left open where the match is weak. Not all rows give a size; the values are once, few, many and, for expanded clones, a class.

D gene: TRBD2
clone size: many
J gene: TRBJ2-4
V gene: TRBV4-1
CDR3 DNA: TGCGCCAGCAGCCAAGAGGCTAGCGGGGCCCGGGACATTCAGTACTTC
CDR3 protein: CASSQEASGARDIQYF

D gene: .
clone size: .
J gene: TRBJ2-7
V gene: TRBV19
CDR3 DNA: TGTGCCAGTAGTATCAGCGAGACATACGAGCAGTACTTC
CDR3 protein: CASSISETYEQYF

D gene: TRBD1
clone size: many
J gene: TRBJ2-7
V gene: TRBV7-9
CDR3 DNA: TGTGCCAGCAGCTCGAGGGGTCCGGGACAGGGGGGGTGGCAGTACTTC
CDR3 protein: CASSSRGPGQGGWQYF

D gene: .
clone size: many
J gene: TRBJ2-7
V gene: TRBV6-5
CDR3 DNA: TGTGCCAGCAGTACCGATAGTACCAGGGTCCCTCGGGAGCAGTACTTC
CDR3 protein: CASSTDSTRVPREQYF

D gene: TRBD1
clone size: many
J gene: TRBJ1-2
V gene: TRBV20-1
CDR3 DNA: TGCAGTGCTACCGAGCACTCAGGGGGGTATGGCTACACCTTC
CDR3 protein: CSATEHSGGYGYTF

D gene: .
clone size: many
J gene: TRBJ2-3
V gene: TRBV12-3/TRBV12-4
CDR3 DNA: TGTGCCAGCAGCTACGTCCGGGGGGATACGCAGTATTTT
CDR3 protein: CASSYVRGDTQYF

D gene: TRBD1
clone size: many
J gene: TRBJ1-4
V gene: TRBV4-3
CDR3 DNA: TGCGCCAGCAGTTCCCAGGGGGGTGAAAAACTGTTTTTT
CDR3 protein: CASSSQGGEKLFF

D gene: .
clone size: many
J gene: TRBJ2-3
V gene: TRBV10-3
CDR3 DNA: TGTGCCATCAGTGACCCACCCCGAAGCACAGATACGCAGTATTTT
CDR3 protein: CAISDPPRSTDTQYF

D gene: TRBD1
clone size: many
J gene: TRBJ2-7
V gene: TRBV6-6
CDR3 DNA: TGTGCCAGCAGTTGGTTGCAAGGGACAGGGGGTGCCTACGAGCAGTACTTC
CDR3 protein: CASSWLQGTGGAYEQYF

D gene: .
clone size: .
J gene: TRBJ2-1
V gene: TRBV7-6
CDR3 DNA: TGTGCCAGCAGTCTGGGGTTGCGGGGGCTACGTTACAATGAGCAGTTCTTC
CDR3 protein: CASSLGLRGLRYNEQFF

D gene: TRBD1
clone size: many
J gene: TRBJ2-1
V gene: TRBV7-9
CDR3 DNA: TGTGCCAGCAGCTACTCGGGGGACAGGAAGAATGAGCAGTTCTTC
CDR3 protein: CASSYSGDRKNEQFF

D gene: TRBD2
clone size: many
J gene: TRBJ2-1
V gene: TRBV10-1
CDR3 DNA: TGCGCCAGCTCCGGGACTAGGGTTAAGGAGCAGTTCTTC
CDR3 protein: CASSGTRVKEQFF